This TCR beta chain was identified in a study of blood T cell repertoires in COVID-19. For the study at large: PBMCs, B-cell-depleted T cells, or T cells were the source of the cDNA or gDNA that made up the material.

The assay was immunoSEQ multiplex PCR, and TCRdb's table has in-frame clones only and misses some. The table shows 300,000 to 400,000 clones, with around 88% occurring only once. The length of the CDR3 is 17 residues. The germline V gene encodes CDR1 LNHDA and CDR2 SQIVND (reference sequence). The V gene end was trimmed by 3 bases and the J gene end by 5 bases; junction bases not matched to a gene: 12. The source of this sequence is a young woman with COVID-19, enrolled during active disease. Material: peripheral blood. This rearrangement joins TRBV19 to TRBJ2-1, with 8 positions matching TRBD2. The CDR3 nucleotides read TGTGCCAGTAGTATCGCGCCCGGGACTAGACTAAACAATGAGCAGTTCTTC. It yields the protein CASSIAPGTRLNNEQFF.